This TCR beta chain originates from a study of shared clonotypes between healthy human individuals. Worth noting for this clone: A much larger clone lies one base from this, so it may be a read error. This specimen includes other DNA sequences encoding the same CDR3.

This CDR3 is built from 10 residues. In germline, CDR1 is MDHEN, CDR2 SYDVKM. The V end was cut by 6 bases, the J end by 2 bases, with 1 base between. Generated by immunoSEQ multiplex PCR, the TCRdb table keeps only in-frame clones and is missing some. The table has around 720,000 clones, around 73% seen once; the top ten hold around 1.8%. The chain uses TRBV28 and TRBJ2-5; D is undetermined. This clonotype originated in a young woman in good health. Sequencing was carried out using memory CD4+ T cells sorted from blood. Subset defined: CD45RA-negative fraction. The CDR3 DNA reads as TGTGCCAGCAGACAAGAGACCCAGTACTTC. Translated, it gives CASRQETQYF.